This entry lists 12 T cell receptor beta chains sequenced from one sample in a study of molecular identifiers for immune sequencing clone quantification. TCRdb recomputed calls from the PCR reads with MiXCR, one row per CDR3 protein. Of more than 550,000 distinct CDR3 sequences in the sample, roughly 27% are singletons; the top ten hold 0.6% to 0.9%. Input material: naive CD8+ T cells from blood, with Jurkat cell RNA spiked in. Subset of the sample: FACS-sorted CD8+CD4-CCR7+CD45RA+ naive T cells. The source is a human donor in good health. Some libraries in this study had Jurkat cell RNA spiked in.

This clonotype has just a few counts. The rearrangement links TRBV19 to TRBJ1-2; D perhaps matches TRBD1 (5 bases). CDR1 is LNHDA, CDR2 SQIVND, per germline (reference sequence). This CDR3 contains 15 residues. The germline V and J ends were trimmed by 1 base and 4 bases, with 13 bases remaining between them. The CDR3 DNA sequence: TGTGCCAGTAGTATAGTCGAGGGGTTAGGCTATGGCTACACCTTC. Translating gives CASSIVEGLGYGYTF.

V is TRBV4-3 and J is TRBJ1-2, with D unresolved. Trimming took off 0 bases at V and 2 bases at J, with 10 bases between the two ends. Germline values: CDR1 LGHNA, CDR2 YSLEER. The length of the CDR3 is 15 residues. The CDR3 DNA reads TGCGCCAGCAGCCAAGAAGACGGTGGGAACTATGGCTACACCTTC. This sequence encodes CASSQEDGGNYGYTF.

As DNA, the CDR3 is TGTGCCAGCAGTTACCGGACTAGCAGGTTGGCAGATACGCAGTATTTT. Its translation is CASSYRTSRLADTQYF. The rearrangement joins TRBV6-7 to TRBJ2-3; 8 positions agree with TRBD2. TRBV6-7 is placed among ORFs of uncertain function. J gave up 4 bases and V 2 bases, and 8 bases lay outside the gene matches. The CDR3 covers 16 residues.

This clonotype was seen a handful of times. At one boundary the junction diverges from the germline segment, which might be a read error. The CDR3 loop reads CTSAASGSYEQYF. As DNA, the CDR3 is TGTACCAGCGCTGCTAGCGGGAGCTACGAGCAGTACTTC. The chain recombines TRBV6-2 or TRBV6-3 with TRBJ2-7, with 10 bases aligning to TRBD2. This CDR3 spans 13 amino acids. Germline assignment: CDR1 MNHEY and CDR2 SVGEGT.

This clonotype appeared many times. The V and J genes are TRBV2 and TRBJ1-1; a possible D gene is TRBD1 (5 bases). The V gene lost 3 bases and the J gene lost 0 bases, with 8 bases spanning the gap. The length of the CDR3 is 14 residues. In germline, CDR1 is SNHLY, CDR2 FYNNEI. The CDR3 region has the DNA TGTGCCAGCAGTGAGGGGCATCTGAACACTGAAGCTTTCTTT. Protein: CASSEGHLNTEAFF. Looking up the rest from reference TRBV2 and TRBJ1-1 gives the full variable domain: EPEVTQTPSHQVTQMGQEVILRCVPISNHLYFYWYRQILGQKVEFLVSFYNNEISEKSEIFDDQFSVERPDGSNFTLKIRSTKLEDSAMYFCASSEGHLNTEAFFGQGTRLTVV.

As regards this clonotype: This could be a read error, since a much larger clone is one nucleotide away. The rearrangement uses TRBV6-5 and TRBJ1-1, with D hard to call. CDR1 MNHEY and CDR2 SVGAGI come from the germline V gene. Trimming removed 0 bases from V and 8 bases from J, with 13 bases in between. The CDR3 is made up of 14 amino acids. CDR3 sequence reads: CASSYSTSRGEAFF. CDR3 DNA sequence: TGTGCCAGCAGTTACTCTACCAGTCGGGGAGAAGCTTTCTTT.

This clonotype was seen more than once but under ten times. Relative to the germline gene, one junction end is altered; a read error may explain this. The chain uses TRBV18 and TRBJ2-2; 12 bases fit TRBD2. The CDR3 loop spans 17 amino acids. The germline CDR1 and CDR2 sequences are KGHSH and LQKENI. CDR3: CASSPLAGGPNTGELFF. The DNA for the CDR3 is TGTGCCAGCTCGCCACTAGCGGGGGGACCGAACACCGGGGAGCTGTTTTTT.

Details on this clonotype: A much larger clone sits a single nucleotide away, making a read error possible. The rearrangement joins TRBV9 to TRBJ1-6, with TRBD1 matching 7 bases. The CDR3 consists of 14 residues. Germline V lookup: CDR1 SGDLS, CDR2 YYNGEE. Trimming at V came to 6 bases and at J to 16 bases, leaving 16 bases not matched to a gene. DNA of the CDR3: TGTGCCAGCAACGCCGGGACAGCCCGAGGCACTCTCCACTTT. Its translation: CASNAGTARGTLHF.

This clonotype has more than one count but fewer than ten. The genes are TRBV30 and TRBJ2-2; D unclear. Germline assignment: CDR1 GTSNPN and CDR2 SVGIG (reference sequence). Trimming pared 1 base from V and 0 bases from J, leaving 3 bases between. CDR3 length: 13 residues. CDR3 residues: CAWSAANTGELFF. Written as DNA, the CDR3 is TGTGCCTGGAGTGCGGCGAACACCGGGGAGCTGTTTTTT.

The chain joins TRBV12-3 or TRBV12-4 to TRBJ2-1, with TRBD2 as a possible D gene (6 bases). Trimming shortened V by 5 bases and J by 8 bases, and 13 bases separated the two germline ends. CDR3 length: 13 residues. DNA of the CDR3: TGTGCCAGCAGTCCTGTGGGGGACTATGAGCAGTTCTTC. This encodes CASSPVGDYEQFF.

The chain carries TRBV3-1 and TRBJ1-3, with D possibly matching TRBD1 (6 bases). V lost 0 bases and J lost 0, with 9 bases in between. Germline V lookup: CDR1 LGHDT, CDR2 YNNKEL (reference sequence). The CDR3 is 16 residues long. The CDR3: CASSQDTGTSGNTIYF. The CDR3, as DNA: TGTGCCAGCAGCCAAGATACAGGGACCTCTGGAAACACCATATATTTT.

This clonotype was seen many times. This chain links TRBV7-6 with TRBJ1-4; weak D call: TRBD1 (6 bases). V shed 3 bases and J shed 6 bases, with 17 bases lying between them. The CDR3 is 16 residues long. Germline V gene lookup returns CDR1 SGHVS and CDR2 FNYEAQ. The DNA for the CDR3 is TGTGCCAGCAGCTTTTCTCGAGTCTACAGGGATGAAAAACTGTTTTTT. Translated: CASSFSRVYRDEKLFF.